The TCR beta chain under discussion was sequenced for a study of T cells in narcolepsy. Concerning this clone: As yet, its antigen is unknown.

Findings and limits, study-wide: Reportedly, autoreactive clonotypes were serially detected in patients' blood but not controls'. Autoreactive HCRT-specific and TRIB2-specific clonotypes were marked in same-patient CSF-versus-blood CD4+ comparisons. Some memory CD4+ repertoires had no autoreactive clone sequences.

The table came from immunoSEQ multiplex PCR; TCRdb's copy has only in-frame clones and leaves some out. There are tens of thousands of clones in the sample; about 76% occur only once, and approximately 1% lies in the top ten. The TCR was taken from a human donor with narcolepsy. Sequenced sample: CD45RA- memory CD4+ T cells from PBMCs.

CDR3 region: CASGIGTGLDTQYF. DNA for the CDR3: TGTGCCAGCGGCATCGGGACAGGGTTAGATACGCAGTATTTT. The gene calls are TRBV2 and TRBJ2-3, with 9 positions matching TRBD1. The V gene end was trimmed by 8 bases and the J gene end by 5 bases; junction bases not matched to a gene: 8. CDR1 and CDR2 (germline): SNHLY, FYNNEI. The CDR3 is 14 residues long.